This is a list of T cell receptor beta chains from one sample in a study of blood T cell repertoires in COVID-19. Only in-frame clones appear in the TCRdb table, and some are missing; sequencing was by immunoSEQ multiplex PCR. Among 300,000 to 400,000 clones, 89% were seen once, and the ten largest hold 5% to 5.5%. Sequencing was carried out using PBMCs or T cells enriched from blood (not recorded which). Every receptor here comes from a man in his sixties who had recovered from COVID-19. CDR3s include the opening cysteine and the closing phenylalanine or tryptophan. D genes are given only for firm matches.

j_gene	v_gene	d_gene	CDR3nt	CDR3aa
TRBJ2-5	TRBV2	NA	TGTGCCAGCAGAATAGCCAAAGAGACCCAGTACTTC	CASRIAKETQYF
TRBJ1-5	TRBV6-5	NA	TGTGCCAGTTCGGGACTACTTTTTAATCAGCCCCAGCATTTT	CASSGLLFNQPQHF
TRBJ2-5	TRBV7-3	TRBD2	TGTGCCAGCAGCCCCCGGGGACTAGGAGAGACCCAGTACTTC	CASSPRGLGETQYF
TRBJ2-2	TRBV11-2	TRBD1	TGTGCCAGCAGCTCAGGGACAGGGTTGGCCGGGGAGCTGTTTTTT	CASSSGTGLAGELFF
TRBJ1-2	TRBV5-6	TRBD1	TGTGCCAGCAGCGGAACAGGGGGCTGGGGCTACACCTTC	CASSGTGGWGYTF
TRBJ2-7	TRBV5-1	NA	TGCGCCAGCAGCCGTACAGGGACCGACGAGCAGTACTTC	CASSRTGTDEQYF
TRBJ2-7	TRBV23-1	NA	TGCGCCAGCAGTCCCCCGGAGGAAGGCTCCTACGAGCAGTACTTC	CASSPPEEGSYEQYF
TRBJ1-2	TRBV3-1/TRBV3-2	TRBD1	TGTGCCAGCAGCAACCGACAGGGGGGCTATGGCTACACCTTC	CASSNRQGGYGYTF
TRBJ2-5	TRBV7-2	NA	TGTGCCAGCAGCTTAATTGTGGGGGCGCGTGGAGAGACCCAGTACTTC	CASSLIVGARGETQYF
TRBJ2-2	TRBV7-3	NA	TGTGCCAGCAGCTTAACGTCCGGGATCACGAACACCGGGGAGCTGTTTTTT	CASSLTSGITNTGELFF
TRBJ2-1	TRBV5-1	TRBD2	TGCGCCAGCAACCTAAATCCTAGCGGGAGCTCCGGTGAGCAGTTCTTC	CASNLNPSGSSGEQFF
TRBJ1-5	TRBV19	NA	TGTGCCAGTAGTATCCATACCTATAGCAATCAGCCCCAGCATTTT	CASSIHTYSNQPQHF
TRBJ1-2	TRBV5-1	TRBD1	TGCGCCAGCAGCTTGCAGGGGGGCCTAAACTATGGCTACACCTTC	CASSLQGGLNYGYTF
TRBJ1-4	TRBV11-2	NA	TGTGCCAGCAGCTTGTCGACAGCCTCTAATGAAAAACTGTTTTTT	CASSLSTASNEKLFF
TRBJ2-2	TRBV5-5	TRBD2	TGTGCCAGCAGCCGGACTAGCCGAACCGGGGAGCTGTTTTTT	CASSRTSRTGELFF
TRBJ2-1	TRBV24-1	TRBD2	TGTGCCACCAGTGATGTTTACAGGGGTGGACTAGCGGGAGGCGATGAGCAGTTCTTC	CATSDVYRGGLAGGDEQFF
TRBJ2-1	TRBV4-1	TRBD2	TGCGCCAGCACCTCCTCGTGGACTAGCGGCACAATTGGGCAGTTCTTC	CASTSSWTSGTIGQFF
TRBJ1-1	TRBV6-1	NA	TGTGCCAGCAGTGAAGGGAGCGTGAACACTGAAGCTTTCTTT	CASSEGSVNTEAFF
TRBJ2-1	TRBV14	TRBD2	TGTGCCAGCAGTGAGGACTTGGGCGGGAGGATCGATGAGCAGTTCTTC	CASSEDLGGRIDEQFF
TRBJ1-2	TRBV2	TRBD1	TGTGCCGGTGGACAGGGTATTGTTGGCTACACCTTC	CAGGQGIVGYTF
TRBJ2-3	TRBV5-1	NA	TGCGCCAGCAGCTTGGATTCCACTAGCACAGATACGCAGTATTTT	CASSLDSTSTDTQYF